This T cell receptor (beta chain) was identified during a study of T cell changes during pregnancy in multiple sclerosis. Germline V lookup: CDR1 ENHRY, CDR2 SYGVKD. This CDR3 has 15 residues. V was pared by 8 bases and J by 3 bases, with 19 bases between. Repertoires were generated with immunoSEQ multiplex PCR, while TCRdb's copy carries only in-frame clones and drops some. The sample shows about 40,000 clones, 85% to 95% of them seen only once. The source material was CD4+ T cells from peripheral blood mononuclear cells, sampled in the first trimester of pregnancy. This chain uses TRBV10-3 with TRBJ1-1, with D possibly TRBD1 on 6 matching bases. This clonotype originated in a female donor with multiple sclerosis, enrolled in a pregnancy study. The CDR3 region is CAIGRTALGDTEAFF. The CDR3 DNA is TGTGCCATCGGACGGACAGCCCTAGGGGACACTGAAGCTTTCTTT.